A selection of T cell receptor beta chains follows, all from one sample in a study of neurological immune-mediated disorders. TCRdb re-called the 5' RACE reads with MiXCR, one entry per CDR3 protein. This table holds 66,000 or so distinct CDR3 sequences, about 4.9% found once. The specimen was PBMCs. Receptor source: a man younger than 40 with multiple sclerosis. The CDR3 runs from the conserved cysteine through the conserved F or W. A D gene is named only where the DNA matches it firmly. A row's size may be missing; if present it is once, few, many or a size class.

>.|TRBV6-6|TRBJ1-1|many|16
TGTGCCAGCAGTTACTCGAATGGGGCCATGAACACTGAAGCTTTCTTT
CASSYSNGAMNTEAFF
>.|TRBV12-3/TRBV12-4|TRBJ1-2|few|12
TGTGCCAGCCTAGGGATGGCAGTCGGCTACACCTTC
CASLGMAVGYTF
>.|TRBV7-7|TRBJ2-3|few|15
TGTGCCAGCAGCTTAGGGGCGGGACAACAAGATACGCAGTATTTT
CASSLGAGQQDTQYF
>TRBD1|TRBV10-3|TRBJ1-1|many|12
TGTGCCATCAGCCCGGGACAGGGTTTGTCTTTCTTT
CAISPGQGLSFF
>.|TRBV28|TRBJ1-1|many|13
TGTGCCAGCGGGACGACAGGGAACACTGAAGCTTTCTTT
CASGTTGNTEAFF
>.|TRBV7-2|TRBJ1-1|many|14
TGTGCCAGCAGTTTAACCCATTACAGCACTGAAGCTTTCTTT
CASSLTHYSTEAFF
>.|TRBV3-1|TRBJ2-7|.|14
TGTGCCAGCAGCCAAGAACTGGCGGACTACGAGCAGTACTTC
CASSQELADYEQYF
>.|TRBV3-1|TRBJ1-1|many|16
TGTGCCAGCAGCCAAGATCCTCGGCCAGGGAAGACTGAAGCTTTCTTT
CASSQDPRPGKTEAFF
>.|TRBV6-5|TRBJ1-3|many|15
TGTGCCAGCAGAACCACAGGGAACTCTGGAAACACCATATATTTT
CASRTTGNSGNTIYF
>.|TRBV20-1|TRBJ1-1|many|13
TGCAGTGCCGGACGAGGGATGAACACTGAAGCTTTCTTT
CSAGRGMNTEAFF
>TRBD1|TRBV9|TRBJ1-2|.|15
TGTGCCAGCAGCCAGACAACAGGGGAGCCTTGGGGCTACACCTTC
CASSQTTGEPWGYTF
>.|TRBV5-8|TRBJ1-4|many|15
TGTGCCAGCAGCTCCCGGACCCTTAGCGGTGAAAAACTGTTTTTT
CASSSRTLSGEKLFF
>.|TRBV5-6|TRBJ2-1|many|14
TGTGCCAGCAGCTGGGGGTATCGGGGAGGAGAGCAGTTCTTC
CASSWGYRGGEQFF
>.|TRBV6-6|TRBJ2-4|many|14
TGTGCCAGCAGTTACTCGGACCTAGGGAACATTCAGTACTTC
CASSYSDLGNIQYF
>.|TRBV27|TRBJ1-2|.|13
TGTGCCAGCAGTTTATCTCGGCAGGGGCGGTACACCTTC
CASSLSRQGRYTF
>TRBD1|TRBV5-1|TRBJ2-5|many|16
TGCGCCAGCAGCTTGGAGGACAGGGGCTCAGGGGAGACCCAGTACTTC
CASSLEDRGSGETQYF
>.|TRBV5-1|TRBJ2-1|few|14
TGCGCCAGCAGCTTGGGGCAGCCAAACAATGAGCAGTTCTTC
CASSLGQPNNEQFF
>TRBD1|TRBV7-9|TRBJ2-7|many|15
TGTGCCAGCAGCCCTTGGACAGGGGGCGCGGGGGAGCAGTACTTC
CASSPWTGGAGEQYF
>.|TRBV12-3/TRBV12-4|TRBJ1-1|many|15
TGTGCCAGCAGCCCCCGGGGCGCGTTTGGCACTGAAGCTTTCTTT
CASSPRGAFGTEAFF
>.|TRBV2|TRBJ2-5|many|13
TGTGCCAGCAATAGAGGACTACAAGAGACCCAGTACTTC
CASNRGLQETQYF
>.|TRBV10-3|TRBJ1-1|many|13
TGTGCCATCAGTGGGACGGACTGGGGGGAAGCTTTCTTT
CAISGTDWGEAFF
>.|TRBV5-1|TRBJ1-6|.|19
TGCGCCAGCAGCTTGGACCCGGGCCGCTCTAGATCTTATAATTCACCCCTCAACTTT
CASSLDPGRSRSYNSPLNF
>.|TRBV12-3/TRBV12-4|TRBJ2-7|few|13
TGTGCCAGCAGACAAGACTACTCTCCCGAGCAGTACTTC
CASRQDYSPEQYF
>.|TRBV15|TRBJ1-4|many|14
TGTGCCACCAGCATTAGAATTGGGCGAGAAAAACTGTTTTTT
CATSIRIGREKLFF
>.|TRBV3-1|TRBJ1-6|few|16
TGTGCCAGCAGCCAAGATCTTCGCAGGGATAATTCACCCCTCAACTTT
CASSQDLRRDNSPLNF
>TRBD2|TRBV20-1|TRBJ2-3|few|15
TGCAGTGCTCTCACTAGCGGGGGGGTAGTAGATACGCAGTATTTT
CSALTSGGVVDTQYF
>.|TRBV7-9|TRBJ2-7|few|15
TGTGCCAGCAGCTTAGGGTTGGGTTCCGGGGGCGAGCAGTACTTC
CASSLGLGSGGEQYF
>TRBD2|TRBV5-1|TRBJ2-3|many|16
TGCGCCAGCAGGACCGCGCGGGGGGGCCAAGCAGATACGCAGTATTTT
CASRTARGGQADTQYF
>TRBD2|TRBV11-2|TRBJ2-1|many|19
TGTGCCAGCAGCTCTAGGGCTCTAGCGGGGGGATTCTCCTACAATGAGCAGTTCTTC
CASSSRALAGGFSYNEQFF
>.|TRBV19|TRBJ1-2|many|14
TGTGCCAGTAGTATCCGAGGGGATTCCTATGGCTACACCTTC
CASSIRGDSYGYTF
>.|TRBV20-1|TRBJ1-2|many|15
TGCAGTGCCCCTGCGACTGGCAGGGCAAACTATGGCTACACCTTC
CSAPATGRANYGYTF
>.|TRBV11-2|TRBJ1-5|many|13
TGTGCCAGCAGCTTAGGAAGGGATCAGCCCCAGCATTTT
CASSLGRDQPQHF
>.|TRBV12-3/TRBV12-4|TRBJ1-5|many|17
TGTGCCAGCAGTTTAGCGCGGAGTAAGGGAAGGCGTCAGCCCCAGCATTTT
CASSLARSKGRRQPQHF
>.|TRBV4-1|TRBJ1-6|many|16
TGCGCCAGCAGCCAAGGGGAATGGCACTATAATTCACCCCTCCACTTT
CASSQGEWHYNSPLHF
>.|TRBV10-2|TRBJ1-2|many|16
TGCGCCAGCAGTGAGCCCACGAAGTTAGCTAACTATGGCTACACCTTC
CASSEPTKLANYGYTF
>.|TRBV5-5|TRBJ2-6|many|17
TGTGCCAGCAGCTTGCGCCAGGGAAGCTCTGGGGCCAACGTCCTGACTTTC
CASSLRQGSSGANVLTF
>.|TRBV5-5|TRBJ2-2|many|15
TGTGCCAGCATACCCCTCTGGGGGCCGACCGGGGAGCTGTTTTTT
CASIPLWGPTGELFF
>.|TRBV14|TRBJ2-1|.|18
TGTGCCAGCAGCCAAGTTCGGCGGGGACGCTTTTCCTACAATGAGCAGTTCTTC
CASSQVRRGRFSYNEQFF
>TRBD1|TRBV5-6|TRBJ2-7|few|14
TGTGCCAGCAGATTAAGACAGGGGGTCTACGAGCAGTACTTC
CASRLRQGVYEQYF
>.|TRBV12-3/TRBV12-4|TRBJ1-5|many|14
TGTGCCAGCAGCGACAGTTATAGCAATCAGCCCCAGCATTTT
CASSDSYSNQPQHF